The sequence of this T cell receptor beta chain was determined in a study of shared clonotypes between healthy human individuals. General study results and limits: On the whole, naive subsets had larger estimated richness than memory subsets had.

As handled by the study authors: From ImmunoSEQ came sequences covering only the junction and carrying no quality scores, so filtering differed. Using immunoSEQ multiplex PCR, the repertoire was profiled, and TCRdb retains in-frame clones only, with some absent. D and trimming come from the DNA, and the V and J calls and clone size come from that table. The data hold about 2.2 million clones, with around 93% observed a single time. Terminally differentiated effector memory CD45RA+ cells were excluded from the naive CD8 cells, which were CD45RO-negative and positively selected for CCR7. The donors were adults (healthy and HIV-negative) with no recent acute infections or vaccinations. On this clone: Its target is unknown. Other nucleotide sequences from this sample produce the same CDR3.

This TCR was sampled from a young man in good health. Some clones in this sample may be carry-over from other donors' samples. The sample taken for sequencing was naive CD8+ T cells from PBMCs.

CDR3 DNA: TGCAGCGTTGTCGGGGACTATGGCTACACCTTC. Translated, it gives CSVVGDYGYTF. This rearrangement joins TRBV29-1 to TRBJ1-2, with unresolved D. Deletions cut 4 bases from V and 3 bases from J, with 6 bases between. CDR3 length equals 11 residues. Germline CDR1 SQVTM, CDR2 ANQGSEA.